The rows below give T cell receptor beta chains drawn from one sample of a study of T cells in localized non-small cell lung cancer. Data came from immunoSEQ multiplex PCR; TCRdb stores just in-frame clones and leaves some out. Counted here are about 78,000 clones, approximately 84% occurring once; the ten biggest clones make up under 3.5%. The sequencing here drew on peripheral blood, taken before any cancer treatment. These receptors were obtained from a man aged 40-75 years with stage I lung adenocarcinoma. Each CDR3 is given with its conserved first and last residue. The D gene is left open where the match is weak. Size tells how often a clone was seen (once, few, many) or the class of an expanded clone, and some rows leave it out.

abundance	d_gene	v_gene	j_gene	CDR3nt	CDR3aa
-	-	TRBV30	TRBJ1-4	TGTGCCTGGAGTGGGGGACTCGCCTATAGGGTAGGAAAACTGTTTTTT	CAWSGGLAYRVGKLFF
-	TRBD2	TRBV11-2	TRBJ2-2	TGTGCCAGCAGCGGACTAGCGGGAGGTCTGTGGGCTCGGGAGCTGTTTTTT	CASSGLAGGLWARELFF
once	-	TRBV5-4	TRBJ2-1	TGTGCCAGCAGCTGGGGCAGGGTTCCATACAATGAGCAGTTCTTC	CASSWGRVPYNEQFF
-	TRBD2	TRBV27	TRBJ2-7	TGTGCCAGCAGTTCCGGACTAGCCTACGAGCAGTACTTC	CASSSGLAYEQYF
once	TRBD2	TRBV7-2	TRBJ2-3	TGTGCCAGCAGCCCCGGGACTAGCGGAACAGCGTATTTT	CASSPGTSGTAYF
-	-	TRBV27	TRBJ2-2	TGTGCCAGCAGTTTACGGTTCGGGGGCTCGGGCACCGGGGAGCTGTTTTTT	CASSLRFGGSGTGELFF
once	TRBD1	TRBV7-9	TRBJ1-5	TGTGCCAGCAGCCAGGGGGGCAATCGGCAGCCCCAGCATTTT	CASSQGGNRQPQHF
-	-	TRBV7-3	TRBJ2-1	TGTGCCAGCAGCCAGTCCGGGGAAGGGAATGAGCAGTTCTTC	CASSQSGEGNEQFF
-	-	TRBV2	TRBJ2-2	TGTGCCAGCAGTGAATGGGGCGGGACGAACACCGGGGAGCTGTTTTTT	CASSEWGGTNTGELFF
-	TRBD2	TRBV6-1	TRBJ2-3	TGTGCCAGCAGTGAAGCGCTTCGGGCTAGCGGGAGCGTAGATACGCAGTATTTT	CASSEALRASGSVDTQYF
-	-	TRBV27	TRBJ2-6	TGTGCCAGCAGTTTACTCGGGGTCTCTGGGGCCAACGTCCTGACTTTC	CASSLLGVSGANVLTF
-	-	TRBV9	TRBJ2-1	TGTGCCAGCAGCTCCAGCGGTTCCTACAATGAGCAGTTCTTC	CASSSSGSYNEQFF
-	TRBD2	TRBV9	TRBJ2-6	TGTGCCAGCAGCGTAGGGGAGGGTGGGGCCAACGTCCTGACTTTC	CASSVGEGGANVLTF
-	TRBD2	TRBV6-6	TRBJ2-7	TGTGCCAACGGGACTAGTTGCTACGAGCAGTACTTC	CANGTSCYEQYF
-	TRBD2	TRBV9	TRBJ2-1	TGTGCCAGCAGCAGAAGGGGGACTAGCGGTAGCTCCTACAATGAGCAGTTCTTC	CASSRRGTSGSSYNEQFF
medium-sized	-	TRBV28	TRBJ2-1	TGTGCCAGCAGTTTAAGGGCCGATTACAATGAGCAGTTCTTC	CASSLRADYNEQFF
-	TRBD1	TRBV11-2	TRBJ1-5	TGTGCCAGCAGCTTAGGACAGGGCGGCGGTCAGCCCCAGCATTTT	CASSLGQGGGQPQHF
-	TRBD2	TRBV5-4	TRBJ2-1	TGTGCCAGCAGCTTTCAAGCGGGGGAAAAGGTGGGTGAGCAGTTCTTC	CASSFQAGEKVGEQFF